Reported below is one TCR beta chain. This sample is part of a study of blood T cells in healthy people across ages. Next came a second PCR, run for about 6 to 12 cycles, which used a sample-barcoded 5' primer along with a J-beta primer mix. Each CDR3 protein gets one entry after TCRdb re-called the 5' RACE reads with MiXCR. The sample consists of about 770,000 distinct CDR3 sequences, around 42% of them appearing once. Trimming took 7 bases from V and 0 from J; bases not matched to a gene: 8. The CDR3 is 17 amino acids. The rearrangement links TRBV12-3 or TRBV12-4 to TRBJ2-6, with 8 bases identical to TRBD1. Sequencing input: blood. The receptor was isolated from a man in his sixties in good health. CDR3 bases: TGTGCCAGCAAAGTGGGACAGGCTCGCTCTGGGGCCAACGTCCTGACTTTC. It yields the protein CASKVGQARSGANVLTF.